One and the same sample provided the 25 T cell receptor beta chains below, sequenced in a study of cytomegalovirus exposure and HLA in healthy donors. Here immunoSEQ multiplex PCR was the method, and the copy in TCRdb shows in-frame clones only, minus some. This repertoire shows 150,000 to 200,000 clones, roughly 84% found once; its top ten account for 9.5% to 13%. Sequencing was done on a sample of PBMCs. These receptors were collected from a man between 25 and 39 years old in good health and CMV-seropositive.

V is TRBV4-2 and J is TRBJ2-3; D is possibly TRBD2 (6 bases). The V end lost 1 base, the J end lost 5 bases, and 13 bases lay between the germline ends. Germline CDR1 reads LGHNA; CDR2 reads YNFKEQ. There are 15 residues in the CDR3. The CDR3 region has the DNA TGTGCCAGCAGCCAAGGGAGGGGAGTGGTAGATACGCAGTATTTT. Its protein is CASSQGRGVVDTQYF.

The V and J genes are TRBV7-2 and TRBJ2-1; 7 positions match TRBD2. V gave up 5 bases and J gave up 7 bases; unmatched junction bases: 14. Germline values: CDR1 SGHTA, CDR2 FQGNSA. The CDR3 spans 16 residues. The CDR3 loop reads CASSPAGGGIWNEQFF. The CDR3 DNA is TGTGCCAGCAGCCCAGCCGGCGGGGGAATCTGGAATGAGCAGTTCTTC.

The chain combines TRBV9 with TRBJ1-5, with 8 bases fitting TRBD1. Germline V gene sequence: CDR1 SGDLS, CDR2 YYNGEE. Germline trimming cut 0 bases from V and 6 bases from J; bases unmatched to any gene: 5. This CDR3 has 15 amino acids. DNA of the CDR3: TGTGCCAGCAGCGTAGGGACAGGGCTGGGTCAGCCCCAGCATTTT. Protein product: CASSVGTGLGQPQHF.

The chain uses TRBV11-2 and TRBJ2-7; D remains unclear. The CDR3 extends over 14 amino acids. The ends were cut back, 0 bases at V and 6 bases at J, with 12 bases in the middle. CDR1 is SGHAT, CDR2 FQNNGV, per germline. CDR3 protein: CASSLDPMLSEQYF. CDR3 DNA sequence: TGTGCCAGCAGCTTAGATCCGATGCTGAGCGAGCAGTACTTC. The whole variable domain, remainder taken from reference TRBV11-2 and TRBJ2-7, is EAGVAQSPRYKIIEKRQSVAFWCNPISGHATLYWYQQILGQGPKLLIQFQNNGVVDDSQLPKDRFSAERLKGVDSTLKIQPAKLEDSAVYLCASSLDPMLSEQYFGPGTRLTVT.

The rearrangement uses TRBV7-2 and TRBJ2-4, with D maybe TRBD2 (5 bases). The germline gives CDR1 SGHTA, CDR2 FQGNSA. The CDR3 has 13 amino acids. Trimming left V 6 bases short and J 5 bases short, with 11 bases between. The CDR3 loop reads CASRSGNENIQYF. CDR3 coding DNA: TGTGCCAGCAGGTCGGGAAATGAAAACATTCAGTACTTC. The whole variable domain, remainder taken from reference TRBV7-2 and TRBJ2-4, is GAGVSQSPSNKVTEKGKDVELRCDPISGHTALYWYRQSLGQGLEFLIYFQGNSAPDKSGLPSDRFSAERTGGSVSTLTIQRTQQEDSAVYLCASRSGNENIQYFGAGTRLSVL.

V usage is TRBV10-3 and J usage is TRBJ1-4; D may be TRBD1 (6 bases). V lost 4 bases and J 5 bases, leaving 14 bases between the germline ends. Per the germline V gene, CDR1 is ENHRY and CDR2 is SYGVKD. The CDR3 contains 15 residues. In DNA form, the CDR3 reads TGTGCCATCAGTGCCCAGGGGAGAGGAAATGAAAAACTGTTTTTT. Its translation is CAISAQGRGNEKLFF.

J is TRBJ2-2 and V is TRBV2, with no clear D. The length of the CDR3 is 15 residues. CDR1 SNHLY and CDR2 FYNNEI come from the germline V gene. Trimming pared 1 base from V and 3 bases from J, leaving 9 bases between. CDR3 sequence reads: CASSEELIYTGELFF. In DNA, the CDR3 is TGTGCCAGCAGTGAAGAACTGATCTACACCGGGGAGCTGTTTTTT.

This clone was recorded at least ten times. The V call is TRBV28, the J call TRBJ2-7; 7 nucleotides line up with TRBD1. This CDR3 is 15 amino acids long. Trimming cost V 4 bases and J 3 bases; bases outside gene matches: 9. From germline, CDR1 is MDHEN and CDR2 SYDVKM. CDR3: CASSSIEGAFYEQYF. The CDR3 DNA is TGTGCCAGCAGTTCAATCGAGGGGGCTTTCTACGAGCAGTACTTC. The full variable domain, with the rest looked up from reference TRBV28 and TRBJ2-7, is DVKVTQSSRYLVKRTGEKVFLECVQDMDHENMFWYRQDPGLGLRLIYFSYDVKMKEKGDIPEGYSVSREKKERFSLILESASTNQTSMYLCASSSIEGAFYEQYFGPGTRLTVT.

J is TRBJ1-6 and V is TRBV7-2; 7 nucleotides match TRBD1. Germline-derived CDR1 and CDR2 are SGHTA and FQGNSA. V gave up 6 bases and J gave up 6 bases; unmatched junction bases: 2. This CDR3 contains 13 residues. The CDR3 nucleotides read TGTGCCAGCAGTACAGGGGCTAATTCACCCCTCCACTTT. This codes for CASSTGANSPLHF.

V and J are TRBV18 and TRBJ2-7, with 8 bases matching TRBD2. The trim removed 6 bases at V and 2 bases at J, leaving 3 bases unmatched. The germline V gene encodes CDR1 KGHSH and CDR2 LQKENI. The CDR3 spans 13 residues. Written as DNA, the CDR3 is TGTGCCAGCTCCGTCGGGAGGGCCTACGAGCAGTACTTC. Translating it yields CASSVGRAYEQYF. Drawing the rest from reference TRBV18 and TRBJ2-7, the complete variable domain is NAGVMQNPRHLVRRRGQEARLRCSPMKGHSHVYWYRQLPEEGLKFMVYLQKENIIDESGMPKERFSAEFPKEGPSILRIQQVVRGDSAAYFCASSVGRAYEQYFGPGTRLTVT.

V and J are TRBV18 and TRBJ1-2; D perhaps matches TRBD1 (6 bases). The germline V gene has CDR1 KGHSH and CDR2 LQKENI. V was cut by 2 bases and J by 4 bases, with 11 bases left in between. CDR3 length: 14 residues. CDR3 DNA sequence: TGTGCCAGCTCACCAGCCGGGACAATCTATGGCTACACCTTC. Protein sequence: CASSPAGTIYGYTF.

The chain couples TRBV11-3 to TRBJ2-7; 8 bases align to TRBD2. Germline CDR1 SGHNT, CDR2 YENEEA. V gave up 3 bases and J gave up 9 bases; unmatched junction bases: 4. The CDR3 consists of 12 residues. DNA of the CDR3: TGTGCCAGCAGCTTTTTCCGGGAGGGGCAGTACTTC. Translated, it gives CASSFFREGQYF. The variable domain in full, completed from reference TRBV11-3 and TRBJ2-7, reads EAGVVQSPRYKIIEKKQPVAFWCNPISGHNTLYWYLQNLGQGPELLIRYENEEAVDDSQLPKDRFSAERLKGVDSTLKIQPAELGDSAVYLCASSFFREGQYFGPGTRLTVT.

This rearrangement joins TRBV27 to TRBJ1-6; perhaps TRBD1 as D (6 bases). CDR3 length: 14 amino acids. Germline CDR1 MNHEY, CDR2 SMNVEV (reference sequence). V dropped 6 bases and J dropped 7 bases, with 13 bases sitting between them. In DNA form, the CDR3 reads TGTGCCAGCAGGTTCAGGGGCCTGAATTCACCCCTCCACTTT. Its protein product is CASRFRGLNSPLHF.

The chain couples TRBV6-1 to TRBJ2-1; D possibly corresponds to TRBD1 (5 bases). Germline V gene lookup returns CDR1 MNHNS and CDR2 SASEGT. Trimming stripped 4 bases from V and 5 bases from J, with 12 bases between. There are 14 residues in the CDR3. This CDR3 is CASSGLDTNNEQFF. DNA for the CDR3: TGTGCCAGCAGTGGATTGGACACCAACAATGAGCAGTTCTTC.

The J gene is TRBJ2-1, the V gene TRBV28; 10 nucleotides line up with TRBD1. In germline, CDR1 is MDHEN, CDR2 SYDVKM. V shed 1 base, J shed 9 bases, and the junction held 9 bases outside the gene matches. CDR3 size: 16 residues. The CDR3 protein is CASSLSTGGAFVEQFF. For the CDR3, the DNA is TGTGCCAGCAGTTTATCGACAGGGGGCGCGTTCGTTGAGCAGTTCTTC.

The chain is built from TRBV9 and TRBJ2-1; D call uncertain. This CDR3 is built from 15 residues. Per germline, CDR1 SGDLS and CDR2 YYNGEE. Trimming left V 0 bases short and J 1 base short, with 8 bases between. CDR3 loop: CASSVATSSYNEQFF. The CDR3 nucleotides read TGTGCCAGCAGCGTAGCGACTTCGTCCTACAATGAGCAGTTCTTC. Full variable domain (missing parts from reference TRBV9 and TRBJ2-1): DSGVTQTPKHLITATGQRVTLRCSPRSGDLSVYWYQQSLDQGLQFLIQYYNGEERAKGNILERFSAQQFPDLHSELNLSSLELGDSALYFCASSVATSSYNEQFFGPGTRLTVL.

This clone was observed a handful of times. The sample carries other DNA sequences with the same CDR3. This CDR3 reads CASSLEGASNQPQHF. The CDR3, as DNA: TGTGCCAGCAGCTTAGAGGGGGCGAGCAATCAGCCCCAGCATTTT. The chain has TRBV7-2 and TRBJ1-5; 7 bases agree with TRBD1. The ends lost 1 base at V and 1 base at J; junction bases unmatched: 1. The CDR3 is 15 residues long. CDR1 is SGHTA and CDR2 is FQGNSA in the germline V gene.

The V call is TRBV9, the J call TRBJ2-2, with D uncertain. The CDR3 runs to 15 residues. Germline V CDR1 and CDR2: SGDLS, YYNGEE. V was shortened by 0 bases and J by 4 bases, with 10 bases between the two germline ends. The DNA for the CDR3 is TGTGCCAGCAGCGTAGGGTCGGGTCCCACCGGGGAGCTGTTTTTT. Amino acid sequence: CASSVGSGPTGELFF. The full variable domain, completed using reference TRBV9 and TRBJ2-2, is DSGVTQTPKHLITATGQRVTLRCSPRSGDLSVYWYQQSLDQGLQFLIQYYNGEERAKGNILERFSAQQFPDLHSELNLSSLELGDSALYFCASSVGSGPTGELFFGEGSRLTVL.

DNA of the CDR3: TGTGCCAGCAGTAGCCAGGGTGTTAAGACCCAGTACTTC. Its protein is CASSSQGVKTQYF. The chain is built from TRBV27 and TRBJ2-5; perhaps TRBD1 as D (5 bases). The CDR3 consists of 13 residues. Per germline, CDR1 MNHEY and CDR2 SMNVEV (reference sequence). The V gene lost 5 bases and the J gene lost 6 bases, with 13 bases spanning the gap.

The chain is built from TRBV28 and TRBJ1-1; D gene uncertain. V was trimmed by 1 base and J by 4 bases, leaving 13 bases between them. CDR3 size: 15 residues. Germline V gene data show CDR1 as MDHEN and CDR2 as SYDVKM. For the CDR3, the DNA is TGTGCCAGCAGTTTATCATGGAGGAGGGCCACTGAAGCTTTCTTT. The encoded protein is CASSLSWRRATEAFF.

J is TRBJ2-3 and V is TRBV6-5; no definite D call. The V end was cut by 6 bases, the J end by 0 bases, with 4 bases between. There are 12 residues in the CDR3. Germline V gene lookup returns CDR1 MNHEY and CDR2 SVGAGI. The CDR3 protein is CASRTSTDTQYF. CDR3 DNA sequence: TGTGCCAGCAGGACTAGCACAGATACGCAGTATTTT.

The chain employs TRBV27 and TRBJ1-1, with a tentative D call TRBD1 (6 bases). CDR1 MNHEY and CDR2 SMNVEV come from the germline V gene (reference sequence). Trimming pared 2 bases from V and 11 bases from J, leaving 15 bases between. This CDR3 is 13 amino acids long. The chain's CDR3 is CASSLLMGGRAFF. The CDR3 DNA reads as TGTGCCAGCAGTTTACTGATGGGGGGGCGGGCTTTCTTT.

V is TRBV27 and J is TRBJ2-5; D may be TRBD1 (6 bases). The CDR3 consists of 15 residues. CDR1 is MNHEY and CDR2 is SMNVEV in the germline V gene (reference sequence). V gave up 5 bases and J gave up 0 bases, with 13 bases separating them. Written as DNA, the CDR3 is TGTGCCAGCAGTCAACCGGGACAACACCAAGAGACCCAGTACTTC. This gives the protein CASSQPGQHQETQYF.

V is TRBV4-3 and J is TRBJ2-1; D unclear. This CDR3 region has 16 residues. V shed 0 bases and J shed 2 bases, with 11 bases lying between them. Germline V gives CDR1 LGHNA, CDR2 YSLEER. CDR3 nucleotide sequence: TGCGCCAGCAGCCAAGAGTGGGCAAAGCCCTACAATGAGCAGTTCTTC. It specifies CASSQEWAKPYNEQFF.

CDR3 in DNA: TGTGCCAGCAGCCTCCCAGGGGAAAATAATCAGCCCCAGCATTTT. It yields the protein CASSLPGENNQPQHF. The rearrangement uses TRBV28 and TRBJ1-5; the D gene is possibly TRBD1 (6 bases). Looked up from germline, CDR1 is MDHEN and CDR2 is SYDVKM. The CDR3 has 15 residues. V was cut by 6 bases and J by 4 bases, with 16 bases left in between.